This is a list of T cell receptor beta chains from one sample in a study of CD8 T cells in Susac syndrome. TCRdb recomputed calls from the immunoSEQ multiplex PCR reads with MiXCR, one row per CDR3 protein. The data contain about 100,000 distinct CDR3 sequences, over 80% of them seen just once; the ten biggest clones take up 0.3% to 0.4%. Sample: CD8+ T cells from PBMCs. The receptors derive from a human donor in good health. CDR3s include the opening cysteine and the closing phenylalanine or tryptophan. A D gene is named only where the DNA matches it firmly. Only some rows state a clone size, as once, few, many or a class for expanded clones.

CDR3 protein	CDR3 DNA	V gene	J gene	D gene	clone size
CASSLAGGAHEQYF	TGTGCCAGCAGCTTAGCCGGGGGGGCCCACGAGCAGTACTTC	TRBV7-6	TRBJ2-7	TRBD2	few
CASSLEAYGYTF	TGTGCCAGCAGCTTAGAGGCCTATGGCTACACCTTC	TRBV7-9	TRBJ1-2	NA	once
CASNPEWDSYEQYF	TGCGCCAGCAACCCAGAGTGGGACTCCTACGAGCAGTACTTC	TRBV5-1	TRBJ2-7	NA	NA
CSAVGTGSTYEQYF	TGCAGTGCTGTCGGGACAGGGAGTACCTACGAGCAGTACTTC	TRBV20-1	TRBJ2-7	TRBD1	NA
CASTFGSEAFF	TGTGCCAGCACTTTCGGGTCTGAAGCTTTCTTT	TRBV11-1	TRBJ1-1	NA	NA
CSVTGTEAFF	TGCAGCGTTACCGGGACAGAAGCTTTCTTT	TRBV29-1	TRBJ1-1	NA	NA
CASSWDRGVTEAFF	TGTGCCAGCAGCTGGGACAGGGGGGTTACTGAAGCTTTCTTT	TRBV5-6	TRBJ1-1	TRBD1	NA
CATGGGRMAQYF	TGTGCCACCGGGGGAGGAAGGATGGCGCAGTATTTT	TRBV24-1	TRBJ2-3	NA	NA
CASSPEISYEQYF	TGTGCCAGCAGCCCAGAGATATCTTACGAGCAGTACTTC	TRBV5-4	TRBJ2-7	NA	NA
CASQRGTTEAFF	TGTGCCTCCCAACGGGGCACCACTGAAGCTTTCTTT	TRBV25-1	TRBJ1-1	NA	NA
CASSRTGEGTEAFF	TGTGCCAGCAGCCGGACAGGGGAAGGGACTGAAGCTTTCTTT	TRBV4-2	TRBJ1-1	TRBD1	NA
CASSQDHNYVNYGYTF	TGTGCCAGCAGCCAAGATCACAATTACGTCAACTATGGCTACACCTTC	TRBV3-1	TRBJ1-2	NA	NA
CASSPGAEQYF	TGTGCCAGCTCGCCGGGAGCCGAGCAGTACTTC	TRBV6-2/TRBV6-3	TRBJ2-7	NA	NA
CASSSPYEQYF	TGTGCCAGCAGTTCACCCTACGAGCAGTACTTC	TRBV6-5	TRBJ2-7	NA	few
CASSPGTVTGELFF	TGTGCCAGCAGCCCCGGGACAGTGACCGGGGAGCTGTTTTTT	TRBV5-6	TRBJ2-2	TRBD1	NA
CASSVAVAGADTGELFF	TGTGCCAGCAGCGTAGCTGTAGCGGGGGCCGACACCGGGGAGCTGTTTTTT	TRBV9	TRBJ2-2	TRBD2	NA
CASSPRDSNNYGYTF	TGTGCCAGCAGCCCCCGGGACAGCAATAACTATGGCTACACCTTC	TRBV7-9	TRBJ1-2	TRBD1	NA
CASSFSGTGGTEAFF	TGCGCCAGCAGCTTTTCCGGGACAGGTGGCACTGAAGCTTTCTTT	TRBV5-1	TRBJ1-1	TRBD1	NA
CASSQVRSGLTSYEQYF	TGCGCCAGCAGCCAAGTGCGAAGCGGGTTAACATCCTACGAGCAGTACTTC	TRBV4-1	TRBJ2-7	NA	NA
CASSQDRAGWGYSNQPQHF	TGCGCCAGCAGCCAAGATCGGGCAGGTTGGGGATATAGCAATCAGCCCCAGCATTTT	TRBV4-1	TRBJ1-5	NA	NA
CASSLDQGAGETQYF	TGCGCCAGCAGCTTGGATCAGGGGGCAGGGGAGACCCAGTACTTC	TRBV5-1	TRBJ2-5	TRBD1	NA
CASSGIGAGDEQYF	TGTGCCAGCAGTGGTATAGGCGCGGGGGACGAGCAGTACTTC	TRBV12-3/TRBV12-4	TRBJ2-7	TRBD2	NA
CASSLVGQGTSF	NA	TRBV5-6	TRBJ1-1	NA	NA
CASSITGTPAETQYF	TGTGCCAGCAGCATAACCGGGACCCCCGCAGAGACCCAGTACTTC	TRBV13	TRBJ2-5	NA	NA
CASSGGHVEAFF	TGTGCCAGCAGTGGGGGGCACGTTGAAGCTTTCTTT	TRBV6-1	TRBJ1-1	NA	NA
CASSRAGRTDTQYF	TGTGCCAGCAGCCGGGCGGGGCGCACAGATACGCAGTATTTT	TRBV7-9	TRBJ2-3	NA	once
CASSLGGREEKLFF	TGTGCCAGCAGCTTAGGAGGGCGGGAGGAAAAACTGTTTTTT	TRBV7-8	TRBJ1-4	NA	NA